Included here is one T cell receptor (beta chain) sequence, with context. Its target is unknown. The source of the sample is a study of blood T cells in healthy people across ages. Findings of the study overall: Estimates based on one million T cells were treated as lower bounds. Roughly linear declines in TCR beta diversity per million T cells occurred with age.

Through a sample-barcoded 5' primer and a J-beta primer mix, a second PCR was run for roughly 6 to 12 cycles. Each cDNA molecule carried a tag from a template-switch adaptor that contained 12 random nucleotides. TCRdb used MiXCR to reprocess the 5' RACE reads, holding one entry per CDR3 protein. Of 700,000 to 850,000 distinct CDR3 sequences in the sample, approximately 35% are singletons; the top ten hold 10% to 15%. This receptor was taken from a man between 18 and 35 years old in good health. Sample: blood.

This CDR3 is CASSVVVGETQYF. CDR3 coding DNA: TGTGCCAGCAGCGTAGTAGTCGGGGAGACCCAGTACTTC. The V gene is TRBV9, the J gene TRBJ2-5; D is undetermined. Germline V gene lookup returns CDR1 SGDLS and CDR2 YYNGEE. V lost 0 bases and J 5 bases, leaving 8 bases between the germline ends. The CDR3 covers 13 residues.